Following are 26 T cell receptor beta chains from one sample sequenced in a study of cytomegalovirus exposure and HLA in healthy donors. The PCR contained 60 Vbeta and 13 Jbeta primers. Sequencing was performed with immunoSEQ multiplex PCR; in TCRdb, only in-frame clones are kept and a portion is missing. Of more than 85,000 clones listed, 78% are singletons. The sequencing input was PBMCs. The receptors derive from a man under 40 in good health and CMV-seronegative.

The chain couples TRBV5-1 to TRBJ2-1; D uncertain. CDR1 and CDR2 from the germline V gene are SGHRS and YFSETQ. The CDR3 loop spans 12 amino acids. Trimming shortened V by 3 bases and J by 5 bases, and 6 bases separated the two germline ends. In nucleotides, the CDR3 is TGCGCCAGCAGCTACTACGACAATGAGCAGTTCTTC. Protein: CASSYYDNEQFF.

The sample holds one count of this clone. This chain links TRBV23-1 with TRBJ2-7, with 16 nucleotides matching TRBD2. Being an ORF, TRBV23-1 has a function that is uncertain. The junction had 5 bases not matched to a gene; V was cut back by 3 bases and J by 9 bases. This CDR3 region has 15 residues. The CDR3 region is CASSHPGTSGRGQYF. As DNA, the CDR3 is TGCGCCAGCAGTCACCCTGGGACTAGCGGGAGGGGGCAGTACTTC.

This clone has only a few counts. V is TRBV5-1 and J is TRBJ2-6; 10 nucleotides line up with TRBD1. The CDR3 extends over 18 amino acids. CDR1 is SGHRS, CDR2 YFSETQ, per germline. The V and J ends lost 0 bases and 0 bases, in that order; junction bases with no gene match: 3. The chain's CDR3 is CASSLGDRGLSGANVLTF. In DNA, the CDR3 is TGCGCCAGCAGCTTGGGGGACAGGGGCCTCTCTGGGGCCAACGTCCTGACTTTC.

This clone was counted between two and nine times. This chain links TRBV15 with TRBJ1-2; no firm D call. Germline loops: CDR1 LNHNV, CDR2 YYDKDF (reference sequence). V dropped 1 base and J dropped 2 bases, with 5 bases sitting between them. CDR3 length: 13 residues. This CDR3 is CATSRVQNYGYTF. The CDR3 nucleotides are TGTGCCACCAGCAGAGTCCAGAACTATGGCTACACCTTC.

The V call is TRBV13, the J call TRBJ2-7; 14 bases map to TRBD2. V was pared by 0 bases and J by 5 bases, with 0 bases of the junction left unmatched. CDR1 and CDR2 (germline): PRHDT, FYEKMQ (reference sequence). The CDR3 is made up of 15 amino acids. The CDR3 protein is CASSLGGLAGDEQYF. DNA of the CDR3: TGTGCCAGCAGCTTAGGGGGACTAGCGGGAGACGAGCAGTACTTC. The full variable domain, with the rest looked up from reference TRBV13 and TRBJ2-7, is AAGVIQSPRHLIKEKRETATLKCYPIPRHDTVYWYQQGPGQDPQFLISFYEKMQSDKGSIPDRFSAQQFSDYHSELNMSSLELGDSALYFCASSLGGLAGDEQYFGPGTRLTVT.

This chain connects TRBV27 to TRBJ1-6, with D perhaps TRBD1 (6 bases). Germline CDR1 and CDR2: MNHEY and SMNVEV (reference sequence). V lost 2 bases to trimming and J lost 9 bases, with 20 bases between them. The CDR3 covers 17 residues. CDR3 sequence (DNA): TGTGCCAGCAGTTTACTCGGACAGCCGCTTTATGGTTCACCCCTCCACTTT. Amino acids: CASSLLGQPLYGSPLHF.

This chain uses TRBV7-2 with TRBJ2-7; tentative D call: TRBD1 (6 bases). The V end lost 2 bases, the J end lost 3 bases, and 11 bases lay between the germline ends. Germline CDR1 reads SGHTA; CDR2 reads FQGNSA. CDR3 size: 14 residues. The CDR3 protein is CASSLKGHNYEQYF. Written as DNA, the CDR3 is TGTGCCAGCAGCTTAAAGGGACATAACTACGAGCAGTACTTC.

J is TRBJ2-2 and V is TRBV2, with D possibly being TRBD2 (7 bases). The CDR3 sequence is 14 residues long. Germline V gene lookup returns CDR1 SNHLY and CDR2 FYNNEI. V dropped 2 bases and J dropped 6 bases, with 10 bases sitting between them. For the CDR3, the DNA is TGTGCCAGCAGTGAACGGGGGGCGGCCGGGGAGCTGTTTTTT. This codes for CASSERGAAGELFF.

The genes are TRBV5-6 and TRBJ2-5, with 7 bases matching TRBD1. Per germline, CDR1 SGHDT and CDR2 YYEEEE. The V segment lost 3 bases and the J segment 4 bases; nucleotides outside the gene matches: 9. The CDR3 contains 15 residues. The CDR3, as DNA: TGTGCCAGCAGCTCGCAGCCAGGGGGTGGAGAGACCCAGTACTTC. Its protein is CASSSQPGGGETQYF.

This sequence joins TRBV5-4 and TRBJ2-3; weak D call: TRBD2 (7 bases). With 6 bases removed from V and 0 bases from J, the gap between germline ends came to 14 bases. Germline V gene data show CDR1 as SGHNT and CDR2 as YYREEE (reference sequence). The CDR3 runs to 15 residues. The CDR3 reads CASTSGGTSTDTQYF. CDR3 bases: TGTGCCAGCACTAGCGGTGGGACAAGCACAGATACGCAGTATTTT. The full variable domain, with the rest looked up from reference TRBV5-4 and TRBJ2-3, is ETGVTQSPTHLIKTRGQQVTLRCSSQSGHNTVSWYQQALGQGPQFIFQYYREEENGRGNFPPRFSGLQFPNYSSELNVNALELDDSALYLCASTSGGTSTDTQYFGPGTRLTVL.

This chain links TRBV5-6 with TRBJ2-1, with 8 bases aligning to TRBD2. The CDR3 has 16 amino acids. V lost 1 base to trimming and J lost 5 bases; unmatched junction nucleotides: 8. Germline V gene lookup returns CDR1 SGHDT and CDR2 YYEEEE. CDR3 sequence reads: CASSLFTLADNNEQFF. The DNA for the CDR3 is TGTGCCAGCAGCTTGTTCACACTAGCGGACAACAATGAGCAGTTCTTC.

This clone was seen a handful of times. V gene TRBV6-1 combines with J gene TRBJ1-4; a weak D match, TRBD1 (6 bases). Germline V gene data show CDR1 as MNHNS and CDR2 as SASEGT. The CDR3 extends over 14 amino acids. V was pared by 3 bases and J by 8 bases, with 13 bases between. CDR3 in DNA: TGTGCCAGCAGTGAGGGGTCAGGGGTCGAAAAACTGTTTTTT. It translates to CASSEGSGVEKLFF.

This clone was recorded a few times. This chain uses TRBV12-5 with TRBJ2-1; 9 bases match TRBD2. The CDR3 spans 14 residues. Trimming at V came to 7 bases and at J to 7 bases, leaving 8 bases not matched to a gene. Per the germline V gene, CDR1 is LGHNT and CDR2 is FRNRAP. For the CDR3, the DNA is TGTGCTAGTGCTAATAGCGGGAGTAGGAATGAGCAGTTCTTC. It yields the protein CASANSGSRNEQFF.

This clone was counted once. The chain is built from TRBV5-6 and TRBJ2-5; 13 bases align to TRBD2. Per germline, CDR1 SGHDT and CDR2 YYEEEE. V lost 4 bases, J lost 4 bases, and 7 bases stayed unmatched. CDR3 size: 16 residues. The CDR3 nucleotides read TGTGCCAGCAGCCTTCGAACTAGCGGGAGGGGAGAGACCCAGTACTTC. Translating gives CASSLRTSGRGETQYF.

Only a few counts were recorded for this clone. The chain couples TRBV5-6 to TRBJ2-7; 9 nucleotides agree with TRBD2. The trim removed 3 bases at V and 2 bases at J, leaving 9 bases unmatched. From germline, CDR1 is SGHDT and CDR2 YYEEEE. The CDR3 extends over 16 amino acids. The CDR3 coding sequence is TGTGCCAGCAGCTCCCTCGGGCGGGGGGGAACCTACGAGCAGTACTTC. This translates into CASSSLGRGGTYEQYF.

J is TRBJ2-5 and V is TRBV7-6; D is unclear. Germline CDR1 and CDR2: SGHVS and FNYEAQ. Trimming stripped 6 bases from V and 2 bases from J, with 13 bases between. The length of the CDR3 is 14 residues. In nucleotides, the CDR3 is TGTGCCAGCAGTCTAGATGGATGGCAAGAGACCCAGTACTTC. It codes for CASSLDGWQETQYF.

This chain connects TRBV5-8 to TRBJ1-2; D unclear. Trimming shortened V by 3 bases and J by 7 bases, and 16 bases separated the two germline ends. The CDR3 length is 14 residues. Germline CDR1 reads SGHTS; CDR2 reads YDEGEE. CDR3 nucleotides: TGTGCCAGCAGCTCCTCGGCGGGTTCTGCTGGCTACACCTTC. It translates to CASSSSAGSAGYTF.

The J gene is TRBJ2-7, the V gene TRBV5-4; no reliable D call. This CDR3 has 14 residues. Per germline, CDR1 SGHNT and CDR2 YYREEE (reference sequence). V gave up 0 bases and J gave up 0 bases, with 7 bases separating them. The CDR3 DNA follows: TGTGCCAGCAGCTTGGCCGTAAACTCCTACGAGCAGTACTTC. Protein: CASSLAVNSYEQYF.

The chain is built from TRBV6-5 and TRBJ2-7; D ambiguous. CDR1 and CDR2 from the germline V gene are MNHEY and SVGAGI. The V end lost 4 bases, the J end lost 6 bases, and 7 bases lay between the germline ends. CDR3 length: 11 amino acids. This CDR3 is CASSSPSEQYF. CDR3 sequence (DNA): TGTGCCAGCAGTTCCCCTTCCGAGCAGTACTTC.

The CDR3 region is CASSYGDINYGYTF. CDR3 coding DNA: TGTGCCAGCAGTTACGGGGACATAAACTATGGCTACACCTTC. The genes are TRBV6-5 and TRBJ1-2, with D tentatively TRBD1 (6 bases). CDR3 length: 14 residues. V lost 2 bases and J lost 2, with 9 bases in between. The germline V gene has CDR1 MNHEY and CDR2 SVGAGI.

This chain links TRBV10-2 with TRBJ2-5, with 10 bases lining up with TRBD2. This CDR3 is 13 amino acids long. V shed 6 bases and J 3 bases; nucleotides not matched to a gene: 1. The germline gives CDR1 WSHSY, CDR2 SAAADI. The CDR3 nucleotides read TGCGCCAGCAGAGGACTAGCGGAAGAGACCCAGTACTTC. This sequence encodes CASRGLAEETQYF.

The chain has TRBV28 and TRBJ2-5; 9 nucleotides match TRBD2. The germline V gene has CDR1 MDHEN and CDR2 SYDVKM. The CDR3 length is 18 residues. V lost 8 bases and J lost 5; bases outside the gene matches: 21. For the CDR3, the DNA is TGTGCCAGCCGTACCGGGGCGGGAGGGCCAACTCGGGGCGAGACCCAGTACTTC. Translation gives CASRTGAGGPTRGETQYF.

The chain employs TRBV11-2 and TRBJ2-2, with 15 bases aligning to TRBD2. V lost 6 bases and J lost 5; bases outside the gene matches: 13. CDR3 length equals 19 residues. Germline CDR1 and CDR2: SGHAT and FQNNGV. CDR3 bases: TGTGCCAGCAGAGGACTAGCGGGAGGGCTATTGGGGGGAACCGGGGAGCTGTTTTTT. This gives the protein CASRGLAGGLLGGTGELFF.

This chain joins TRBV27 and TRBJ2-1; the D gene is possibly TRBD2 (6 bases). Germline V gives CDR1 MNHEY, CDR2 SMNVEV (reference sequence). This CDR3 comprises 15 residues. V was pared by 2 bases and J by 6 bases, with 14 bases between. The DNA for the CDR3 is TGTGCCAGCAGTTTAGTACGCGGGATGGGCAATGAGCAGTTCTTC. It encodes CASSLVRGMGNEQFF.

The rearrangement uses TRBV28 and TRBJ2-1; 8 bases align to TRBD2. This CDR3 spans 15 amino acids. CDR1 and CDR2 (germline): MDHEN, SYDVKM. Trimming removed 3 bases from V and 3 bases from J; junction bases left unmatched: 4. CDR3 nucleotides: TGTGCCAGCAGTTTTTTGGCGGGAGGCTACAATGAGCAGTTCTTC. Protein: CASSFLAGGYNEQFF.

This clone was seen a few times. The chain employs TRBV6-1 and TRBJ1-4; D remains unclear. CDR3 length: 10 amino acids. Trimming took off 3 bases at V and 11 bases at J, with 4 bases between the two ends. From germline, CDR1 is MNHNS and CDR2 SASEGT. The CDR3 bases are TGTGCCAGCAGTGAGGAGAAACTGTTTTTT. It encodes CASSEEKLFF.